This record looks at one TCR beta chain sequence and its context. The data are from a study of blood T cell repertoires in COVID-19. The germline V gene encodes CDR1 KGHSH and CDR2 LQKENI. V was cut by 2 bases and J by 1 base, with 11 bases left in between. The CDR3 is 15 residues long. Measured with immunoSEQ multiplex PCR; TCRdb has only the in-frame clones, and not every one. Among 200,000 or so clones listed, under 90% were seen once. Sequenced material: PBMCs or T cells enriched from blood (not recorded which). The chain uses TRBV18 and TRBJ1-1; no firm D call. The sequence came from a woman in her fifties or sixties who had been exposed to COVID-19. As DNA, the CDR3 is TGTGCCAGCTCACCAAGCTTAGATTCGAACACTGAAGCTTTCTTT. Amino acid sequence: CASSPSLDSNTEAFF.